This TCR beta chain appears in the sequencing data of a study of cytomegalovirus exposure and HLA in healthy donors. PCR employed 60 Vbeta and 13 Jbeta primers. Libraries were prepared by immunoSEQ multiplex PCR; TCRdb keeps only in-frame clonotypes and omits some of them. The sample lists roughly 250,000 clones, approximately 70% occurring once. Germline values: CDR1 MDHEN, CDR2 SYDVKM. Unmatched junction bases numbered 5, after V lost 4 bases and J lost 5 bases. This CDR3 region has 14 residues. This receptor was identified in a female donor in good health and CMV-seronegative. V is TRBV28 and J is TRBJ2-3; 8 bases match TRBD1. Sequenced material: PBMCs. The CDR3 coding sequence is TGTGCCAGCAGTTCGGACAGGGACGGAGATACGCAGTATTTT. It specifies CASSSDRDGDTQYF.